These 20 T cell receptor beta chains came from one sample sequenced in a study of a mutant IDH1 vaccine in newly diagnosed glioma (dated by TCRdb to the early 2020s). The library relied on the immunoSEQ multiplex PCR assay. The clones in this table, taken by TCRdb from immuneACCESS, are in-frame only. Not every clone is retained; where verified, under half of the shortfall comes from an unresolved V gene, and the cause of the rest is unknown. This sample holds about 75,000 clones; over 75% were observed only once. The leading ten clones occupy roughly 0.6% of the sample. No antigen has been identified for these receptors. Read against the paper, the sample's time point label means: week 5, during vaccination. Each vaccine dose, consisting of 300 ug of a 20-mer mutant IDH1 peptide in Montanide, was administered subcutaneously with topical imiquimod. The specimen comprised PBMCs, sampled from a glioma patient whose treatment included an IDH1 peptide vaccine. These receptors were collected from a woman aged 45-65 years with glioma.

V is TRBV19 and J is TRBJ1-5, with D possibly being TRBD1 (5 bases). Germline V lookup: CDR1 LNHDA, CDR2 SQIVND (reference sequence). V lost 1 base to trimming and J lost 5 bases, with 12 bases between them. The CDR3 sequence is 15 residues long. Here the CDR3 DNA reads TGTGCCAGTAGTATAGGCGGGGGAAACGATCAGCCCCAGCATTTT. Its protein is CASSIGGGNDQPQHF.

CDR3 amino acids: CASSLRLHPSGRATGELFF. As DNA, the CDR3 is TGTGCCAGCAGCTTAAGACTCCATCCTAGCGGGAGAGCCACCGGGGAGCTGTTTTTT. The chain combines TRBV7-3 with TRBJ2-2, with 10 bases that match TRBD2. CDR3 length: 19 amino acids. Germline V gives CDR1 SGHTA, CDR2 FQGTGA. V gave up 1 base and J gave up 4 bases; unmatched junction bases: 12.

The genes are TRBV7-2 and TRBJ1-2; D remains unclear. CDR1 is SGHTA and CDR2 is FQGNSA in the germline V gene. This CDR3 comprises 13 residues. The V end lost 3 bases, the J end lost 7 bases, and 12 bases lay between the germline ends. CDR3 nucleotides: TGTGCCAGCAGCTTCCTCATTGGTTTTGGCTACACCTTC. Protein product: CASSFLIGFGYTF. Combining the CDR3 with reference TRBV7-2 and TRBJ1-2 gives the whole variable domain GAGVSQSPSNKVTEKGKDVELRCDPISGHTALYWYRQSLGQGLEFLIYFQGNSAPDKSGLPSDRFSAERTGGSVSTLTIQRTQQEDSAVYLCASSFLIGFGYTFGSGTRLTVV.

The chain uses TRBV7-2 and TRBJ1-1; D is unclear. The length of the CDR3 is 14 residues. Trimming took off 5 bases at V and 3 bases at J, with 13 bases between the two ends. The germline gives CDR1 SGHTA, CDR2 FQGNSA. CDR3 nucleotides: TGTGCCAGCAGCCAAGCACTGGTCTACACTGAAGCTTTCTTT. Amino acid sequence: CASSQALVYTEAFF.

The chain has TRBV30 and TRBJ2-3, with TRBD2 matching 8 bases. The trim removed 2 bases at V and 2 bases at J, leaving 15 bases unmatched. The V gene's germline CDR1 is GTSNPN and CDR2 SVGIG (reference sequence). CDR3 length: 18 amino acids. The CDR3 DNA is TGTGCCTGGAGTCTCCTAGATGGGGCGGGAGGCGTCACAGATACGCAGTATTTT. As protein: CAWSLLDGAGGVTDTQYF.

The rearrangement uses TRBV2 and TRBJ2-2, with D possibly matching TRBD2 (5 bases). Germline-derived CDR1 and CDR2 are SNHLY and FYNNEI. The ends were cut back, 3 bases at V and 6 bases at J, with 8 bases in the middle. The CDR3 consists of 13 residues. The CDR3 reads CASSDSGSGELFF. The CDR3 DNA reads TGTGCCAGCAGTGATTCGGGGTCCGGGGAGCTGTTTTTT.

V usage is TRBV13 and J usage is TRBJ1-6, with a weak D call TRBD1 (5 bases). Germline V gene data show CDR1 as PRHDT and CDR2 as FYEKMQ (reference sequence). The CDR3 consists of 16 residues. Trimming stripped 0 bases from V and 0 bases from J, with 6 bases between. The CDR3 DNA reads as TGTGCCAGCAGCTTAGGAGGGACCTCCTATAATTCACCCCTCCACTTT. Protein product: CASSLGGTSYNSPLHF.

This rearrangement joins TRBV28 to TRBJ2-7; D is tentatively TRBD1 or TRBD2 (5 bases each). Germline V gives CDR1 MDHEN, CDR2 SYDVKM. This CDR3 is built from 19 residues. The V gene lost 1 base and the J gene lost 3 bases, with 25 bases spanning the gap. CDR3 sequence: CASSLSYAGTSRVDYEQYF. CDR3 bases: TGTGCCAGCAGTTTATCATACGCCGGGACGAGCCGCGTAGACTACGAGCAGTACTTC.

The chain combines TRBV5-1 with TRBJ2-2; a possible D gene is TRBD1 (5 bases). The CDR3 has 15 amino acids. V dropped 2 bases and J dropped 8 bases, with 16 bases sitting between them. Looked up from germline, CDR1 is SGHRS and CDR2 is YFSETQ. The CDR3 spells CASSLIQGHLGELFF. Here the CDR3 DNA reads TGCGCCAGCAGCTTAATCCAGGGCCACTTGGGGGAGCTGTTTTTT.

The chain couples TRBV7-3 to TRBJ2-2; D gene uncertain. The CDR3 sequence is 12 residues long. The germline V gene encodes CDR1 SGHTA and CDR2 FQGTGA. With 5 bases removed from V and 3 bases from J, the gap between germline ends came to 4 bases. The CDR3 reads CASSTDTGELFF. The CDR3 DNA is TGTGCCAGCAGCACGGACACCGGGGAGCTGTTTTTT. Full variable domain (outside the CDR3, taken from reference TRBV7-3 and TRBJ2-2): GAGVSQTPSNKVTEKGKYVELRCDPISGHTALYWYRQSLGQGPEFLIYFQGTGAADDSGLPNDRFFAVRPEGSVSTLKIQRTERGDSAVYLCASSTDTGELFFGEGSRLTVL.

This chain joins TRBV4-1 and TRBJ2-7, with D possibly called TRBD1 or TRBD2 (5 bases each). The CDR3 extends over 15 amino acids. V was shortened by 1 base and J by 2 bases, with 12 bases between the two germline ends. Germline loops: CDR1 MGHRA, CDR2 YSYEKL. For the CDR3, the DNA is TGCGCCAGCAGCCAAGCCGCCCAGGGAGCCTACGAGCAGTACTTC. It translates to CASSQAAQGAYEQYF.

The gene calls are TRBV10-3 and TRBJ1-2; 7 bases are a match to TRBD1. The CDR3 loop spans 14 amino acids. Trimming at V came to 8 bases and at J to 5 bases, leaving 11 bases not matched to a gene. Germline loops: CDR1 ENHRY, CDR2 SYGVKD. CDR3 loop: CAIYDTQGRYGYTF. The CDR3, as DNA: TGTGCCATCTATGATACACAGGGGCGGTATGGCTACACCTTC.

The CDR3 sequence: CASSTRTALNEKLFF. CDR3 DNA: TGTGCCAGCAGCACCCGGACAGCTCTTAATGAAAAACTGTTTTTT. The chain employs TRBV7-2 and TRBJ1-4; D may be TRBD1 (6 bases). Germline CDR1 reads SGHTA; CDR2 reads FQGNSA. The CDR3 totals 15 residues. The V gene lost 5 bases and the J gene lost 4 bases, with 14 bases spanning the gap.

This chain connects TRBV6-7 to TRBJ2-1, with D possibly being TRBD1 or TRBD2 (6 bases each). TRBV6-7 is labeled an ORF, and its function is uncertain. The CDR3 covers 17 residues. V lost 4 bases, J lost 7 bases, and 23 bases lay in between. For the CDR3, the DNA is TGTGCCAGCAGTTCGCCGGGGGACAACCGGAGGAGGAATGAGCAGTTCTTC. Translating it yields CASSSPGDNRRRNEQFF.

The rearrangement joins TRBV10-2 to TRBJ2-5, with D tentatively TRBD1 (6 bases). V lost 2 bases and J 0 bases, leaving 7 bases between the germline ends. The CDR3 has 14 amino acids. Germline V gives CDR1 WSHSY, CDR2 SAAADI. CDR3 sequence (DNA): TGCGCCAGCAGTGAGAGGGGGTACCAAGAGACCCAGTACTTC. Its translation is CASSERGYQETQYF.

The chain recombines TRBV6-6 with TRBJ2-7; 7 bases are a match to TRBD1. The CDR3 is 14 amino acids. V lost 6 bases, J lost 3 bases, and 8 bases stayed unmatched. Germline CDR1 and CDR2: MNHNY and SVGAGI (reference sequence). This CDR3 reads CASRKGQLYYEQYF. CDR3 coding DNA: TGTGCCAGCAGGAAGGGACAGTTATACTACGAGCAGTACTTC.

V gene TRBV5-6 combines with J gene TRBJ2-1; TRBD1 matches 9 bases. V shed 2 bases and J 5 bases; nucleotides not matched to a gene: 5. This CDR3 is 15 amino acids long. CDR1 is SGHDT and CDR2 is YYEEEE in the germline V gene. CDR3 in DNA: TGTGCCAGCAGCTTCGAAGGACAGGGGCACAATGAGCAGTTCTTC. This sequence encodes CASSFEGQGHNEQFF.

The V call is TRBV25-1, the J call TRBJ1-2; D possibly corresponds to TRBD1 (5 bases). Per germline, CDR1 MGHDK and CDR2 SYGVNS. The CDR3 loop spans 17 amino acids. V dropped 1 base and J dropped 0 bases, with 15 bases sitting between them. The CDR3 DNA reads as TGTGCCAGCAGTGAATCCGGGGTACGGGGGTCTAACTATGGCTACACCTTC. This sequence encodes CASSESGVRGSNYGYTF.

This chain connects TRBV11-2 to TRBJ2-5; no clear D. V was shortened by 1 base and J by 5 bases, with 8 bases between the two germline ends. The CDR3 consists of 13 residues. Germline assignment: CDR1 SGHAT and CDR2 FQNNGV. This CDR3 reads CASSLVGEETQYF. The CDR3 DNA is TGTGCCAGCAGCTTAGTGGGTGAGGAGACCCAGTACTTC. The variable domain in full, with the rest retrieved from reference TRBV11-2 and TRBJ2-5, is EAGVAQSPRYKIIEKRQSVAFWCNPISGHATLYWYQQILGQGPKLLIQFQNNGVVDDSQLPKDRFSAERLKGVDSTLKIQPAKLEDSAVYLCASSLVGEETQYFGPGTRLLVL.

This chain uses TRBV7-6 with TRBJ2-7; 13 bases are a match to TRBD2. This CDR3 region has 17 residues. The ends lost 0 bases at V and 2 bases at J; junction bases unmatched: 4. Germline loops: CDR1 SGHVS, CDR2 FNYEAQ. CDR3 region: CASSLAVGLAGTYEQYF. In nucleotides, the CDR3 is TGTGCCAGCAGCTTAGCGGTGGGACTAGCGGGGACCTACGAGCAGTACTTC.